Presented here are 20 T cell receptor beta chains from one specimen sequenced in a study of T cell repertoires in cytomegalovirus infection. For these TCRs, the target antigens are not known. One entry per CDR3 protein results from TCRdb running MiXCR on the reads. The sample has over 100,000 distinct CDR3 sequences; 25% to 30% are singletons. The specimen comprised CD8+ T cells from cultured PBMCs, sampled from culture after CMV antigen stimulation. These receptors came from a human donor in good health (CMV status not recorded). Some clones in this sample may be carry-over from other donors' samples.

CDR3 DNA sequence: TGTGCCAGCAGCTCCAGACCCTACACAGATACGCAGTATTTT. Its protein is CASSSRPYTDTQYF. The chain is built from TRBV11-2 and TRBJ2-3; D unresolved. Trimming removed 4 bases from V and 2 bases from J, with 10 bases in between. CDR3 length: 14 residues. Germline V gene lookup returns CDR1 SGHAT and CDR2 FQNNGV.

This clonotype was seen more than once but under ten times. The chain uses TRBV11-2 and TRBJ2-3, with 11 nucleotides matching TRBD2. Germline V lookup: CDR1 SGHAT, CDR2 FQNNGV. This CDR3 comprises 15 residues. J gave up 2 bases and V 5 bases, and 3 bases lay outside the gene matches. The chain's CDR3 is CASSQLAGDTDTQYF. CDR3 nucleotide sequence: TGTGCCAGCAGCCAACTAGCGGGGGACACAGATACGCAGTATTTT.

Points on this clonotype: The junction and the germline gene differ at one end; a read error may be behind it. J is TRBJ2-3 and V is TRBV2; D may match TRBD1 or TRBD2 (5 bases each). The germline gives CDR1 SNHLY, CDR2 FYNNEI. The CDR3 is made up of 15 amino acids. The CDR3 spells CTSSNDGTGTDTQYF. The DNA of the CDR3 is TGTACCAGCTCTAACGACGGGACGGGCACAGATACGCAGTATTTT.

The chain couples TRBV7-9 to TRBJ1-2; D is uncertain. This CDR3 contains 15 residues. The V and J ends lost 5 bases and 4 bases respectively, with 17 bases between them. Germline CDR1 is SEHNR and CDR2 is FQNEAQ (reference sequence). The CDR3 region is CASSGIDMGTYGYTF. DNA for the CDR3: TGTGCCAGCAGCGGGATAGACATGGGCACCTATGGCTACACCTTC. Together with reference TRBV7-9 and TRBJ1-2, the CDR3 gives the full variable domain: DTGVSQNPRHKITKRGQNVTFRCDPISEHNRLYWYRQTLGQGPEFLTYFQNEAQLEKSRLLSDRFSAERPKGSFSTLEIQRTEQGDSAMYLCASSGIDMGTYGYTFGSGTRLTVV.

The genes are TRBV2 and TRBJ2-3; 10 bases are shared with TRBD1. CDR3 size: 16 residues. With 0 bases clipped from V and 5 bases from J, the junction kept 5 bases outside the gene matches. Germline lookup yields CDR1 SNHLY and CDR2 FYNNEI. The CDR3 sequence: CASSEAKDRGRDTQYF. Written as DNA, the CDR3 is TGTGCCAGCAGTGAAGCGAAGGACAGGGGGAGAGATACGCAGTATTTT.

This clonotype was picked up a small number of times. The CDR3 DNA is TGTGCCAGCAGTTTATTCCCCATGGGCCACGAGCAGTACTTC. Protein sequence: CASSLFPMGHEQYF. The V and J genes are TRBV27 and TRBJ2-7; D gene uncertain. Per germline, CDR1 MNHEY and CDR2 SMNVEV (reference sequence). V lost 1 base, J lost 5 bases, and 12 bases lay in between. CDR3 length equals 14 residues.

V usage is TRBV27 and J usage is TRBJ1-2, with 9 bases matching TRBD1. Unmatched junction bases numbered 4, after V lost 6 bases and J lost 5 bases. The CDR3 length is 13 residues. CDR1 is MNHEY, CDR2 SMNVEV, per germline (reference sequence). The CDR3 region has the DNA TGTGCCAGCAGGCCGGGACAGGGTTATGGCTACACCTTC. This sequence encodes CASRPGQGYGYTF.

Many counts were recorded for this clonotype. The gene calls are TRBV7-2 and TRBJ1-2; TRBD1 is a possible D gene (6 bases). The ends were cut back, 4 bases at V and 7 bases at J, with 10 bases in the middle. The germline CDR1 and CDR2 sequences are SGHTA and FQGNSA. The CDR3 has 12 residues. CDR3 in amino acids: CASSYGQFGYTF. DNA of the CDR3: TGTGCCAGCAGCTATGGACAGTTTGGCTACACCTTC.

This chain joins TRBV7-9 and TRBJ2-1; no reliable D call. The length of the CDR3 is 15 residues. Germline values: CDR1 SEHNR, CDR2 FQNEAQ (reference sequence). The ends were cut back, 5 bases at V and 8 bases at J, with 19 bases in the middle. CDR3 protein: CASSPPKGHIYEQFF. DNA for the CDR3: TGTGCCAGCAGCCCTCCTAAAGGGCATATATATGAGCAGTTCTTC.

This clonotype appeared a few times. The gene calls are TRBV7-6 and TRBJ2-7; 10 bases agree with TRBD1. Germline V gives CDR1 SGHVS, CDR2 FNYEAQ. Trimming removed 5 bases from V and 3 bases from J; junction bases left unmatched: 7. The CDR3 has 15 amino acids. In DNA form, the CDR3 reads TGTGCCAGCAGCCCCTGGACAGGGGGGATCTACGAGCAGTACTTC. Its protein is CASSPWTGGIYEQYF.

The CDR3 loop is CASSQDKGLGTHTEAFF. CDR3 nucleotide sequence: TGTGCCAGCAGCCAAGATAAGGGACTGGGTACCCACACTGAAGCTTTCTTT. J is TRBJ1-1 and V is TRBV14, with a weak D call TRBD1 (5 bases). This CDR3 is built from 17 residues. Germline loops: CDR1 SGHDN, CDR2 FVKESK. V gave up 0 bases and J gave up 3 bases, with 17 bases separating them.

V and J are TRBV28 and TRBJ2-1; 10 positions match TRBD2. Unmatched junction bases numbered 8, after V lost 2 bases and J lost 4 bases. Per the germline V gene, CDR1 is MDHEN and CDR2 is SYDVKM. This CDR3 spans 17 amino acids. As DNA, the CDR3 is TGTGCCAGCAGTTTACAGTTAGCGGGGGGCGAGTACAATGAGCAGTTCTTC. Amino acids: CASSLQLAGGEYNEQFF.

The rearrangement links TRBV19 to TRBJ1-6, with 10 bases fitting TRBD1. Germline V CDR1 and CDR2: LNHDA, SQIVND (reference sequence). The junction had 5 bases not matched to a gene; V was cut back by 7 bases and J by 8 bases. This CDR3 comprises 14 residues. Here the CDR3 DNA reads TGTGCCAGTACCGAAGGGACAGGGGATTCACCCCTCCACTTT. Amino acid sequence: CASTEGTGDSPLHF. The full variable domain, its missing parts supplied by reference TRBV19 and TRBJ1-6, is DGGITQSPKYLFRKEGQNVTLSCEQNLNHDAMYWYRQDPGQGLRLIYYSQIVNDFQKGDIAEGYSVSREKKESFPLTVTSAQKNPTAFYLCASTEGTGDSPLHFGNGTRLTVT.

The gene calls are TRBV4-1 and TRBJ2-1, with D perhaps given as TRBD1 or TRBD2 (6 bases each). The CDR3 runs to 14 residues. Germline CDR1 is MGHRA and CDR2 is YSYEKL. V shed 1 base and J shed 8 bases, with 12 bases lying between them. The CDR3 protein is CASSQGRGGDEQFF. CDR3 DNA sequence: TGCGCCAGCAGCCAAGGCAGGGGAGGTGATGAGCAGTTCTTC.

V and J are TRBV7-6 and TRBJ1-3; no clear D gene. Trimming shortened V by 3 bases and J by 3 bases, and 9 bases separated the two germline ends. CDR1 is SGHVS and CDR2 is FNYEAQ in the germline V gene. CDR3 size: 14 residues. The CDR3 region is CASSLRGGGNTIYF. CDR3 nucleotides: TGTGCCAGCAGCTTGCGGGGAGGTGGAAACACCATATATTTT.

V and J are TRBV20-1 and TRBJ2-3; TRBD2 matches 7 bases. CDR3 length: 15 amino acids. Germline V gives CDR1 DFQATT, CDR2 SNEGSKA (reference sequence). Trimming took 0 bases from V and 7 from J; bases not matched to a gene: 10. The CDR3 here is CSARDARASGYTQYF. CDR3 DNA: TGCAGTGCTAGAGACGCCCGGGCTAGCGGATATACGCAGTATTTT.

J is TRBJ1-1 and V is TRBV28, with D possibly TRBD1 on 6 matching bases. With 1 base removed from V and 0 bases from J, the gap between germline ends came to 6 bases. The germline V gene encodes CDR1 MDHEN and CDR2 SYDVKM. The CDR3 loop spans 14 amino acids. This chain's CDR3 is CASSLSGVNTEAFF. The CDR3 DNA reads as TGTGCCAGCAGTTTATCAGGGGTGAACACTGAAGCTTTCTTT. Based on the CDR3 plus reference TRBV28 and TRBJ1-1, the full variable domain is DVKVTQSSRYLVKRTGEKVFLECVQDMDHENMFWYRQDPGLGLRLIYFSYDVKMKEKGDIPEGYSVSREKKERFSLILESASTNQTSMYLCASSLSGVNTEAFFGQGTRLTVV.

Only one count was recorded for this clonotype. The rearrangement links TRBV2 to TRBJ1-3, with D perhaps matching TRBD1 (5 bases). The CDR3 extends over 16 amino acids. Germline-derived CDR1 and CDR2 are SNHLY and FYNNEI. The V gene lost 3 bases and the J gene lost 0 bases, with 12 bases spanning the gap. The chain's CDR3 is CASSDSGDVSGNTIYF. The CDR3 nucleotides read TGTGCCAGCAGTGATTCTGGGGACGTCTCTGGAAACACCATATATTTT.

This clonotype was seen a handful of times. The chain has TRBV12-3 or TRBV12-4 and TRBJ2-5; D ambiguous. This CDR3 is built from 13 residues. V dropped 6 bases and J dropped 5 bases, with 13 bases sitting between them. CDR3 bases: TGTGCCAGCAGCCTCATATCCACGGAGACCCAGTACTTC. This gives the protein CASSLISTETQYF.

The table lists this clonotype with many counts. The rearrangement uses TRBV7-2 and TRBJ2-2; 11 bases match TRBD2. V dropped 2 bases and J dropped 5; count of bases not matched to a gene: 13. There are 19 residues in the CDR3. Germline V gene lookup returns CDR1 SGHTA and CDR2 FQGNSA. The CDR3 protein is CASSLRISGGAWNTGELFF. DNA of the CDR3: TGTGCCAGCAGCTTAAGAATTAGCGGGGGGGCATGGAATACCGGGGAGCTGTTTTTT.